Below, 22 T cell receptor beta chains from the same sample are listed, as sequenced in a study of shared clonotypes between healthy human individuals. Generated by immunoSEQ multiplex PCR, the TCRdb table keeps only in-frame clones and is missing some. Counted here are approximately 2.5 million clones, 90% to 95% occurring once; the ten biggest clones make up about 0.34%. The sample taken for sequencing was naive CD4+ T cells from PBMCs. Subset given: CD45RA+ positively selected. The receptors derive from a man between 18 and 35 years old in good health. Some clones in this sample may be carry-over from other donors' samples.

V is TRBV28 and J is TRBJ1-4; 10 bases fit TRBD1. In germline, CDR1 is MDHEN, CDR2 SYDVKM. J lost 10 bases, V lost 5 bases, and 7 bases had no gene match. The CDR3 has 14 residues. CDR3 coding DNA: TGTGCCAGCAGTCCGGGGACAGGGGATGTAAAACTGTTTTTT. As protein: CASSPGTGDVKLFF. The whole variable domain, filled in from reference TRBV28 and TRBJ1-4, reads DVKVTQSSRYLVKRTGEKVFLECVQDMDHENMFWYRQDPGLGLRLIYFSYDVKMKEKGDIPEGYSVSREKKERFSLILESASTNQTSMYLCASSPGTGDVKLFFGSGTQLSVL.

This clone was seen just once. Other DNA sequences from this sample encode an identical CDR3 as well. The chain joins TRBV5-1 to TRBJ1-4; D gene uncertain. This CDR3 has 13 amino acids. Trimming left V 0 bases short and J 5 bases short, with 5 bases between. The V gene's germline CDR1 is SGHRS and CDR2 YFSETQ. Written as DNA, the CDR3 is TGCGCCAGCAGCTTGGGGGAGAATGAAAAACTGTTTTTT. Protein: CASSLGENEKLFF.

V usage is TRBV28 and J usage is TRBJ1-2; a possible D gene is TRBD1 (5 bases). V lost 5 bases and J lost 4, with 20 bases in between. This CDR3 comprises 16 residues. Germline V gene data show CDR1 as MDHEN and CDR2 as SYDVKM. DNA of the CDR3: TGTGCCAGCAGTCCCCCCCCGGGACCCCTTGGCTATGGCTACACCTTC. Translated, it gives CASSPPPGPLGYGYTF.

Concerning this clone: The same CDR3 arises from other DNA sequences in this sample as well. The J gene is TRBJ1-5, the V gene TRBV28; TRBD1 agrees at 7 bases. CDR1 is MDHEN and CDR2 is SYDVKM in the germline V gene. The CDR3 totals 14 residues. V trimming: 5 bases; J trimming: 2 bases; junction bases outside the gene matches: 3. Written as DNA, the CDR3 is TGTGCCAGCAGTCCCGGACAGGGCAATCAGCCCCAGCATTTT. Translation gives CASSPGQGNQPQHF.

V is TRBV19 and J is TRBJ1-1; 7 bases are shared with TRBD1. The germline CDR1 and CDR2 sequences are LNHDA and SQIVND (reference sequence). This CDR3 has 15 residues. Trimming took 7 bases from V and 2 from J; bases not matched to a gene: 10. CDR3 protein: CASTTWVGGNTEAFF. The CDR3 bases are TGTGCCAGTACCACTTGGGTAGGGGGCAACACTGAAGCTTTCTTT.

The chain combines TRBV5-1 with TRBJ1-1, with no clear D. The CDR3 runs to 13 residues. Trimming stripped 4 bases from V and 8 bases from J, with 15 bases between. Germline V CDR1 and CDR2: SGHRS, YFSETQ. CDR3 bases: TGCGCCAGCAGCGCGGGTCCGGGCGGCGAAGCTTTCTTT. Translated, it gives CASSAGPGGEAFF.

This chain connects TRBV11-2 to TRBJ2-7; D gene uncertain. The CDR3 is 15 residues long. V lost 5 bases to trimming and J lost 6 bases, with 20 bases between them. The V gene's germline CDR1 is SGHAT and CDR2 FQNNGV. The CDR3 DNA reads as TGTGCCAGCAGCCCGGAGAGACTTAGATTTATCGAGCAGTACTTC. Translating it yields CASSPERLRFIEQYF. The complete variable domain, with remaining parts taken from reference TRBV11-2 and TRBJ2-7, reads EAGVAQSPRYKIIEKRQSVAFWCNPISGHATLYWYQQILGQGPKLLIQFQNNGVVDDSQLPKDRFSAERLKGVDSTLKIQPAKLEDSAVYLCASSPERLRFIEQYFGPGTRLTVT.

Concerning this clone itself: The identical CDR3 is also encoded by other nucleotide sequences in the sample. This chain connects TRBV28 to TRBJ1-5; tentative D call: TRBD1 (6 bases). Between the trimmed V and J ends, which lost 8 bases and 4 bases, there was a span of 15 bases. This CDR3 comprises 14 residues. The germline V gene has CDR1 MDHEN and CDR2 SYDVKM. CDR3 in DNA: TGTGCCAGCTCCCTGACAGGATCGAATCAGCCCCAGCATTTT. Translated, it gives CASSLTGSNQPQHF. Full variable domain (rest looked up from reference TRBV28 and TRBJ1-5): DVKVTQSSRYLVKRTGEKVFLECVQDMDHENMFWYRQDPGLGLRLIYFSYDVKMKEKGDIPEGYSVSREKKERFSLILESASTNQTSMYLCASSLTGSNQPQHFGDGTRLSIL.

The chain joins TRBV6-5 to TRBJ2-1, with D maybe TRBD1 (5 bases). The V end was cut by 7 bases, the J end by 7 bases, with 20 bases between. Per germline, CDR1 MNHEY and CDR2 SVGAGI. The CDR3 covers 15 residues. In DNA, the CDR3 is TGTGCCAGCACCCCCCGGATGGCAGGGCATAATGAGCAGTTCTTC. Translation gives CASTPRMAGHNEQFF.

In nucleotides, the CDR3 is TGTGCCAGCAGCCTCGGACTAGCATGGAATGAGCAGTTCTTC. Protein product: CASSLGLAWNEQFF. The gene calls are TRBV7-2 and TRBJ2-1; 8 bases are shared with TRBD2. Unmatched junction bases numbered 7, after V lost 5 bases and J lost 7 bases. Germline CDR1 SGHTA, CDR2 FQGNSA. This CDR3 region has 14 residues.

The CDR3 DNA follows: TGTGCCAGCAGTGAATATTCTTGGGACAGGGGAGGGTTTTTCGAGCAGTACTTC. Translation gives CASSEYSWDRGGFFEQYF. The chain couples TRBV25-1 to TRBJ2-7, with TRBD1 matching over 10 bases. The V gene's germline CDR1 is MGHDK and CDR2 SYGVNS. The CDR3 runs to 18 residues. Unmatched junction bases numbered 14, after V lost 0 bases and J lost 6 bases.

The gene calls are TRBV2 and TRBJ1-1; TRBD1 might be the D (6 bases). Per the germline V gene, CDR1 is SNHLY and CDR2 is FYNNEI. The ends were cut back, 8 bases at V and 3 bases at J, with 19 bases in the middle. The CDR3 loop spans 15 amino acids. This CDR3 is CASRRGRGRDTEAFF. The CDR3 bases are TGTGCCAGCCGGAGGGGCAGGGGCCGGGACACTGAAGCTTTCTTT. The variable domain in full, completed from reference TRBV2 and TRBJ1-1, reads EPEVTQTPSHQVTQMGQEVILRCVPISNHLYFYWYRQILGQKVEFLVSFYNNEISEKSEIFDDQFSVERPDGSNFTLKIRSTKLEDSAMYFCASRRGRGRDTEAFFGQGTRLTVV.

The chain joins TRBV12-5 to TRBJ1-1; TRBD1 might be the D (5 bases). V dropped 0 bases and J dropped 6 bases, with 17 bases sitting between them. The CDR3 is made up of 16 amino acids. Germline V lookup: CDR1 LGHNT, CDR2 FRNRAP. The CDR3 DNA reads TGTGCTAGTGGTTTGGTACTGCGACAGACTATATCTGAAGCTTTCTTT. As protein: CASGLVLRQTISEAFF.

The chain joins TRBV15 to TRBJ2-1, with a possible D match to TRBD2 (7 bases). Germline V gives CDR1 LNHNV, CDR2 YYDKDF (reference sequence). The germline V and J ends were trimmed by 8 bases and 3 bases, with 17 bases remaining between them. The CDR3 extends over 15 amino acids. Here the CDR3 reads CATVLGASGYNEQFF. CDR3 in DNA: TGTGCCACCGTCCTGGGGGCTAGCGGCTACAATGAGCAGTTCTTC.

V gene TRBV9 combines with J gene TRBJ2-2; tentative D call: TRBD1 (5 bases). V dropped 1 base and J dropped 1 base, with 14 bases sitting between them. From germline, CDR1 is SGDLS and CDR2 YYNGEE. The CDR3 is 17 amino acids. The CDR3 spells CASSVYSGKWNTGELFF. CDR3 coding DNA: TGTGCCAGCAGCGTATACTCAGGGAAGTGGAACACCGGGGAGCTGTTTTTT.

J is TRBJ2-2 and V is TRBV6-1; the match to TRBD1 covers 9 bases. The germline gives CDR1 MNHNS, CDR2 SASEGT. V was clipped by 10 bases and J by 6 bases; unmatched bases: 12. There are 15 residues in the CDR3. The CDR3 DNA sequence: TGTGCCACCATCCTTGGACAGGGGAGGGCCGGGGAGCTGTTTTTT. This sequence encodes CATILGQGRAGELFF.

The V and J genes are TRBV9 and TRBJ2-1, with D maybe TRBD2 (6 bases). The ends were cut back, 4 bases at V and 10 bases at J, with 9 bases in the middle. This CDR3 has 11 amino acids. CDR1 is SGDLS and CDR2 is YYNGEE in the germline V gene. The CDR3, as DNA: TGTGCCAGCAGCCCTGCGGGGGAGCAGTTCTTC. Protein sequence: CASSPAGEQFF.

This clone is a singleton in its sample. The chain has TRBV25-1 and TRBJ2-3, with a possible D match to TRBD1 (6 bases). The CDR3 has 13 amino acids. The germline V and J ends were trimmed by 4 bases and 4 bases, with 9 bases remaining between them. Germline V gives CDR1 MGHDK, CDR2 SYGVNS. The CDR3 nucleotides read TGTGCCAGCAGTGCAACAGGGTCAGATACGCAGTATTTT. Residues: CASSATGSDTQYF.

The CDR3 sequence: CASSDPRAAGQYF. CDR3 DNA sequence: TGTGCCAGCAGTGACCCTCGAGCAGCGGGGCAGTACTTC. The rearrangement joins TRBV25-1 to TRBJ2-7; weak D call: TRBD2 (6 bases). CDR3 length: 13 residues. V dropped 3 bases and J dropped 9 bases, with 15 bases sitting between them. Germline-derived CDR1 and CDR2 are MGHDK and SYGVNS.

V and J are TRBV7-2 and TRBJ2-3, with D tentatively TRBD2 (5 bases). V dropped 5 bases and J dropped 0 bases, with 18 bases sitting between them. CDR3 length equals 17 residues. Looked up from germline, CDR1 is SGHTA and CDR2 is FQGNSA. In DNA form, the CDR3 reads TGTGCCAGCAGCCCGGCCCGGAGGCGCGAGAGCACAGATACGCAGTATTTT. Protein sequence: CASSPARRRESTDTQYF.

V and J are TRBV9 and TRBJ2-1, with TRBD2 matching 7 bases. V shed 0 bases and J 8 bases; nucleotides not matched to a gene: 5. The CDR3 has 14 residues. The germline gives CDR1 SGDLS, CDR2 YYNGEE. The CDR3 DNA is TGTGCCAGCAGCGTAGCGGGACTATCTCATGAGCAGTTCTTC. Protein sequence: CASSVAGLSHEQFF.

The chain couples TRBV25-1 to TRBJ2-3; D unclear. Per the germline V gene, CDR1 is MGHDK and CDR2 is SYGVNS. The CDR3 runs 14 residues. Trimming took off 1 base at V and 0 bases at J, with 5 bases between the two ends. The chain's CDR3 is CASSEFTSTDTQYF. In nucleotides, the CDR3 is TGTGCCAGCAGTGAATTCACTAGCACAGATACGCAGTATTTT.